Shown below are 20 T cell receptor beta chains from a single sample sequenced in a study of memory CD4+ T cells and cytomegalovirus serostatus (dated by TCRdb to between 2017 and 2020). Single viable CD3+CD4+CD8-CD45RO+ cells were sorted as memory CD4+ T cells on a FACSAria II. Libraries were built with the immunoSEQ multiplex PCR assay. What TCRdb holds here is the immuneACCESS table cut down to in-frame rearrangements. Part of the clones is not present; checked against another copy, under half of the missing clones reflect an unresolved V gene, and the others are unexplained. For this sample the table gives some 35,000 clones, of which around three quarters were detected only once. Roughly 5.7% of the sample lies in the top ten. Sequences were obtained from memory CD4+ T cells from blood. Receptors originate from an adult in good health and CMV-seropositive.

This clone appeared a single time. V gene TRBV6-5 combines with J gene TRBJ2-7; D might be TRBD1 (6 bases). Germline lookup yields CDR1 MNHEY and CDR2 SVGAGI. The CDR3 runs to 16 residues. Trimming removed 0 bases from V and 0 bases from J, with 12 bases in between. The DNA for the CDR3 is TGTGCCAGCAGTTACTCGATTACAGGGAACTCCTACGAGCAGTACTTC. This translates into CASSYSITGNSYEQYF.

J is TRBJ2-7 and V is TRBV5-4, with 8 bases matching TRBD1. Trimming took 3 bases from V and 3 from J; bases not matched to a gene: 2. This CDR3 is built from 13 residues. The V gene's germline CDR1 is SGHNT and CDR2 YYREEE (reference sequence). This CDR3 reads CASSSGQVYEQYF. In nucleotides, the CDR3 is TGTGCCAGCAGCTCGGGACAGGTCTACGAGCAGTACTTC.

This clone was detected only a few times. This chain joins TRBV5-6 and TRBJ1-1; D gene ambiguous. With 1 base removed from V and 1 base from J, the gap between germline ends came to 11 bases. The germline CDR1 and CDR2 sequences are SGHDT and YYEEEE. The CDR3 runs to 15 residues. The CDR3 region is CASSLIGIPNTEAFF. CDR3 bases: TGTGCCAGCAGCTTGATTGGGATTCCGAACACTGAAGCTTTCTTT.

The rearrangement uses TRBV29-1 and TRBJ2-1; TRBD2 matches 7 bases. CDR1 is SQVTM, CDR2 ANQGSEA, per germline. The CDR3 loop spans 12 amino acids. The J segment lost 9 bases and the V segment lost 8 bases, leaving 10 bases of the junction unmatched. CDR3 DNA: TGCAGCACCGGGGGAGGGAGGGGTGAGCAGTTCTTC. Translating it yields CSTGGGRGEQFF.

J is TRBJ2-2 and V is TRBV4-3; a weak D match, TRBD1 (5 bases). The CDR3 has 16 amino acids. The V end lost 0 bases, the J end lost 5 bases, and 13 bases lay between the germline ends. Germline V gene data show CDR1 as LGHNA and CDR2 as YSLEER. Here the CDR3 reads CASSQDPLGQTGELFF. The CDR3, as DNA: TGCGCCAGCAGCCAAGACCCACTCGGACAAACCGGGGAGCTGTTTTTT.

This chain joins TRBV11-1 and TRBJ2-7; D may be TRBD2 (7 bases). Trimming took 1 base from V and 2 from J, leaving 15 bases between them. CDR3 length: 16 residues. Germline CDR1 is SGHAT and CDR2 is FQDESV (reference sequence). The CDR3 sequence is CASSLVGKGGPYEQYF. CDR3 nucleotides: TGTGCCAGCAGCTTAGTAGGAAAGGGGGGGCCCTACGAGCAGTACTTC.

The chain is built from TRBV4-2 and TRBJ1-4, with a possible D match to TRBD1 (5 bases). The CDR3 runs 15 residues. Germline V gene lookup returns CDR1 LGHNA and CDR2 YNFKEQ. Trimming removed 4 bases at V and 8 bases at J, with 17 bases between. The CDR3 loop is CASSPTRDLQEKLFF. In DNA form, the CDR3 reads TGTGCCAGCAGCCCTACCAGGGATCTCCAAGAAAAACTGTTTTTT.

This clone has just one count. This CDR3 is CASSALKGNTGELFF. As DNA, the CDR3 is TGTGCCAGCAGTGCGTTGAAGGGGAACACCGGGGAGCTGTTTTTT. The chain is built from TRBV6-1 and TRBJ2-2, with D uncertain. Germline CDR1 is MNHNS and CDR2 is SASEGT. This CDR3 comprises 15 residues. V lost 4 bases to trimming and J lost 1 base, with 10 bases between them.

The V call is TRBV5-1, the J call TRBJ2-1; maybe TRBD2 (5 bases). The CDR3 runs 15 residues. CDR1 and CDR2 from the germline V gene are SGHRS and YFSETQ. V dropped 0 bases and J dropped 5 bases, with 12 bases sitting between them. The CDR3 DNA reads as TGCGCCAGCAGCTTGGGACTACAACCCCACAATGAGCAGTTCTTC. It codes for CASSLGLQPHNEQFF.

The table lists this clone with a count of one. The chain employs TRBV19 and TRBJ1-1; no reliable D call. The CDR3 runs 13 residues. V was shortened by 8 bases and J by 2 bases, with 12 bases between the two germline ends. Looked up from germline, CDR1 is LNHDA and CDR2 is SQIVND (reference sequence). The CDR3 DNA reads TGTGCCAGTTTGAGGACCCCCAACACTGAAGCTTTCTTT. Translating it yields CASLRTPNTEAFF. Full variable domain (outside the CDR3, taken from reference TRBV19 and TRBJ1-1): DGGITQSPKYLFRKEGQNVTLSCEQNLNHDAMYWYRQDPGQGLRLIYYSQIVNDFQKGDIAEGYSVSREKKESFPLTVTSAQKNPTAFYLCASLRTPNTEAFFGQGTRLTVV.

This chain uses TRBV2 with TRBJ2-7; possibly TRBD2 for D (6 bases). The CDR3 contains 12 residues. Germline V gene data show CDR1 as SNHLY and CDR2 as FYNNEI. Trimming stripped 7 bases from V and 3 bases from J, with 10 bases between. The CDR3 spells CASKGGNYEQYF. As DNA, the CDR3 is TGTGCCAGCAAGGGCGGGAACTACGAGCAGTACTTC. Supplemented by reference TRBV2 and TRBJ2-7, the full variable domain reads EPEVTQTPSHQVTQMGQEVILRCVPISNHLYFYWYRQILGQKVEFLVSFYNNEISEKSEIFDDQFSVERPDGSNFTLKIRSTKLEDSAMYFCASKGGNYEQYFGPGTRLTVT.

The chain uses TRBV11-2 and TRBJ2-3; 9 bases agree with TRBD2. V lost 0 bases to trimming and J lost 5 bases; unmatched junction nucleotides: 6. This CDR3 is built from 16 residues. CDR1 SGHAT and CDR2 FQNNGV come from the germline V gene. CDR3 coding DNA: TGTGCCAGCAGCTTAGATGAGCTAGCGGGGAAAGATACGCAGTATTTT. It codes for CASSLDELAGKDTQYF.

This sequence joins TRBV2 and TRBJ1-3, with D tentatively TRBD1 (6 bases). The germline gives CDR1 SNHLY, CDR2 FYNNEI. V lost 5 bases to trimming and J lost 3 bases, with 14 bases between them. The CDR3 consists of 15 residues. In DNA form, the CDR3 reads TGTGCCAGCAGTCGACAGGACGCTATTGGAAACACCATATATTTT. Its protein is CASSRQDAIGNTIYF.

CDR3 sequence reads: CASGLTPRQGDGYTF. In DNA form, the CDR3 reads TGTGCTAGTGGTTTGACCCCTCGACAGGGAGATGGCTACACCTTC. This rearrangement joins TRBV12-5 to TRBJ1-2, with 7 bases aligning to TRBD1. The CDR3 consists of 15 residues. V was clipped by 2 bases and J by 6 bases; unmatched bases: 9. CDR1 is LGHNT and CDR2 is FRNRAP in the germline V gene.

This clone was observed a few times. This rearrangement joins TRBV7-9 to TRBJ2-2; D is possibly TRBD1 or TRBD2 (5 bases each). Germline values: CDR1 SEHNR, CDR2 FQNEAQ (reference sequence). This CDR3 has 14 residues. Trimming took off 5 bases at V and 2 bases at J, with 9 bases between the two ends. The CDR3 here is CASSTGLNTGELFF. CDR3 DNA sequence: TGTGCCAGCAGCACGGGGCTTAACACCGGGGAGCTGTTTTTT.

The chain combines TRBV4-1 with TRBJ2-3; 7 positions match TRBD1. V shed 1 base, J shed 7 bases, and the junction held 17 bases outside the gene matches. The CDR3 runs 18 residues. Germline V gene data show CDR1 as MGHRA and CDR2 as YSYEKL. In DNA form, the CDR3 reads TGCGCCAGCAGCCAAGCCACCACAGGGGCGTCGAAAGGAAATACGCAGTATTTT. Protein sequence: CASSQATTGASKGNTQYF.

Here the CDR3 DNA reads TGTGCCAGCAGCTTAGCCGGGACAGGGGGAAGGCACTACGAGCAGTACTTC. As protein: CASSLAGTGGRHYEQYF. The chain couples TRBV7-9 to TRBJ2-7; 11 bases map to TRBD1. Germline-derived CDR1 and CDR2 are SEHNR and FQNEAQ (reference sequence). Trimming at V came to 0 bases and at J to 3 bases, leaving 7 bases not matched to a gene. The CDR3 is 17 amino acids.

This rearrangement joins TRBV19 to TRBJ1-5, with 10 positions matching TRBD1. Per germline, CDR1 LNHDA and CDR2 SQIVND (reference sequence). CDR3 length: 18 residues. V lost 7 bases to trimming and J lost 0 bases; unmatched junction nucleotides: 12. CDR3 in DNA: TGTGCCAGTACCAAGGGCCGGGGGACAGGGGATAGCAATCAGCCCCAGCATTTT. Residues: CASTKGRGTGDSNQPQHF.

V is TRBV5-1 and J is TRBJ2-2; a possible D gene is TRBD1 (5 bases). Trimming removed 4 bases at V and 6 bases at J, with 16 bases between. This CDR3 is built from 15 residues. Germline CDR1 is SGHRS and CDR2 is YFSETQ. CDR3 in amino acids: CASSRDSLIAGELFF. CDR3 DNA: TGCGCCAGCAGCCGAGACAGCCTAATTGCCGGGGAGCTGTTTTTT.

V and J are TRBV5-6 and TRBJ2-1, with 8 bases fitting TRBD1. The CDR3 covers 13 residues. CDR1 and CDR2 (germline): SGHDT, YYEEEE. V was pared by 1 base and J by 10 bases, with 4 bases of the junction left unmatched. The DNA of the CDR3 is TGTGCCAGCAGCTTGAGGGCAGGGGGCGAGCAGTTCTTC. It is translated as CASSLRAGGEQFF. Filled out from reference TRBV5-6 and TRBJ2-1, the complete variable domain reads DAGVTQSPTHLIKTRGQQVTLRCSPKSGHDTVSWYQQALGQGPQFIFQYYEEEERQRGNFPDRFSGHQFPNYSSELNVNALLLGDSALYLCASSLRAGGEQFFGPGTRLTVL.